This T cell receptor (beta chain) was recorded in a study of CD8+CD57+ T cells in acquired aplastic anemia. The ends lost 4 bases at V and 3 bases at J; junction bases unmatched: 8. Germline assignment: CDR1 KGHDR and CDR2 SFDVKD. This CDR3 has 15 amino acids. It was genomic DNA that served as the template for profiling TCR beta VDJ and CDR3. TCRdb used MiXCR to reprocess the reads, holding one entry per CDR3 protein. The sample carries under 500,000 distinct CDR3 sequences, around 32% recorded once. All patients picked for sequencing had shown, by flow cytometry, an expansion of CD8+CD57+ cells. This clonotype was recorded at least ten times.

The V and J genes are TRBV24-1 and TRBJ2-7; 7 bases line up with TRBD2. This receptor was taken from a human donor with aplastic anemia. Input material: sorted CD4+, CD8+, or CD8+CD57+ T cells (not recorded which) from PBMCs. CDR3 in DNA: TGTGCCACCAGTGACTCAGCGGGATCGGGCTACGAGCAGTACTTC. Translating gives CATSDSAGSGYEQYF.